The 27 T cell receptor beta chains below were found in one sample sequenced in a study of T cells after yellow fever vaccination. TCRdb used MiXCR to reprocess the 5' RACE reads, holding one entry per CDR3 protein. Among some 68,000 distinct CDR3 sequences, over 6% were seen once, and the ten largest hold 30% to 45%. Material: CD8+ T cells sorted from PBMCs, obtained about 49 days after the first yellow fever vaccination. The source of these receptors is a man younger than 35 who received the YFV17D yellow fever vaccine.

This clonotype was counted many times. The chain has TRBV7-9 and TRBJ2-7; TRBD2 matches 7 bases. Germline-derived CDR1 and CDR2 are SEHNR and FQNEAQ (reference sequence). J was trimmed by 0 bases and V by 5 bases; bases with no gene match: 10. CDR3 length: 16 amino acids. CDR3 in amino acids: CASSPRGGFNSYEQYF. Written as DNA, the CDR3 is TGTGCCAGCAGCCCCCGCGGGGGTTTTAACTCCTACGAGCAGTACTTC.

The table lists this clonotype with a few counts. The DNA of the CDR3 is TGCGCCAGCAGCCTAGTCGGGACGGTGGAGACCCAGTACTTC. It specifies CASSLVGTVETQYF. The chain has TRBV4-1 and TRBJ2-5, with D perhaps assigned TRBD1 or TRBD2 (5 bases each). The germline CDR1 and CDR2 sequences are MGHRA and YSYEKL. Trimming took 4 bases from V and 5 from J, leaving 14 bases between them. This CDR3 has 14 residues.

V usage is TRBV6-5 and J usage is TRBJ2-3; no reliable D call. The CDR3 runs to 10 residues. The V gene lost 10 bases and the J gene lost 3 bases, with 5 bases spanning the gap. CDR1 MNHEY and CDR2 SVGAGI come from the germline V gene. The CDR3 region has the DNA TGTGCCACCGAAACAGATACGCAGTATTTT. It specifies CATETDTQYF.

This clonotype has a count of ten or more. This rearrangement joins TRBV27 to TRBJ2-1, with D possibly being TRBD1 (5 bases). Germline CDR1 is MNHEY and CDR2 is SMNVEV (reference sequence). With 3 bases removed from V and 7 bases from J, the gap between germline ends came to 16 bases. The CDR3 totals 15 residues. This CDR3 is CASSFGTWGSNEQFF. The CDR3 nucleotides read TGTGCCAGCAGTTTCGGCACCTGGGGCTCAAATGAGCAGTTCTTC.

The chain uses TRBV4-1 and TRBJ1-1; D gene ambiguous. The germline gives CDR1 MGHRA, CDR2 YSYEKL. The germline V and J ends were trimmed by 8 bases and 5 bases, with 21 bases remaining between them. This CDR3 region has 15 residues. CDR3 in amino acids: CASSGSQSDLTEAFF. The CDR3 coding sequence is TGCGCCAGCTCCGGTAGCCAGTCAGATTTGACTGAAGCTTTCTTT.

There are many counts of this clonotype. The chain is built from TRBV5-8 and TRBJ2-7; no clear D. The germline V gene has CDR1 SGHTS and CDR2 YDEGEE. The V end was cut by 0 bases, the J end by 2 bases, with 15 bases between. This CDR3 is built from 16 residues. CDR3 nucleotides: TGTGCCAGCAGCTTGGGGGGTGGCAGAAAAGCCTACGAGCAGTACTTC. Translating gives CASSLGGGRKAYEQYF.

This clonotype was picked up many times. The chain couples TRBV7-8 to TRBJ2-1, with D hard to call. The germline V gene encodes CDR1 SGHVS and CDR2 FQNEAQ. The length of the CDR3 is 12 residues. Trimming stripped 5 bases from V and 7 bases from J, with 9 bases between. CDR3 residues: CASSHGRNEQFF. DNA for the CDR3: TGTGCCAGCAGCCATGGACGAAATGAGCAGTTCTTC.

The chain links TRBV4-3 to TRBJ1-3; D gene uncertain. This CDR3 contains 15 residues. The germline V gene has CDR1 LGHNA and CDR2 YSLEER. Trimming stripped 1 base from V and 4 bases from J, with 11 bases between. The CDR3 spells CASSQGLAPGNTIYF. CDR3 nucleotides: TGCGCCAGCAGCCAAGGGCTTGCCCCCGGAAACACCATATATTTT.

This clonotype came up many times. The CDR3 loop reads CASRPISTGGSSYEQYV. CDR3 DNA: TGTGCCAGCAGACCGATCTCGACAGGGGGTTCCTCCTACGAGCAGTACGTC. J is TRBJ2-7 and V is TRBV6-2 or TRBV6-3; 9 nucleotides line up with TRBD1. The germline gives CDR1 MNHEY, CDR2 SVGEGT. This CDR3 region has 17 residues. V was pared by 6 bases and J by 0 bases, with 12 bases of the junction left unmatched.

This rearrangement joins TRBV4-2 to TRBJ2-1; 10 bases fit TRBD2. In germline, CDR1 is LGHNA, CDR2 YNFKEQ. J lost 3 bases, V lost 0 bases, and 5 bases had no gene match. This CDR3 has 17 residues. In nucleotides, the CDR3 is TGTGCCAGCAGCCAAGATGACACTAGCGGGGACTACAATGAGCAGTTCTTC. It is translated as CASSQDDTSGDYNEQFF.

This clonotype has a count of ten or more. The CDR3 coding sequence is TGTGCCAGCAGTTTCTCTAGCGGGTACAACAATGAGCAGTTCTTC. Its translation: CASSFSSGYNNEQFF. The V call is TRBV27, the J call TRBJ2-1; TRBD2 matches 8 bases. This CDR3 has 15 residues. Germline-derived CDR1 and CDR2 are MNHEY and SMNVEV (reference sequence). The trim removed 3 bases at V and 5 bases at J, leaving 6 bases unmatched.

This sequence joins TRBV4-3 and TRBJ2-2; D may be TRBD1 (6 bases). Trimming pared 6 bases from V and 1 base from J, leaving 18 bases between. The CDR3 is 17 residues long. Germline V gene sequence: CDR1 LGHNA, CDR2 YSLEER. The CDR3 sequence: CASSPRFWTENTGELFF. The CDR3 coding sequence is TGCGCCAGCAGTCCAAGGTTTTGGACAGAGAACACCGGGGAGCTGTTTTTT.

Many counts were recorded for this clonotype. The V call is TRBV6-5, the J call TRBJ2-7; TRBD1 or TRBD2 may be the D gene (6 bases each). The CDR3 has 17 residues. The germline V gene has CDR1 MNHEY and CDR2 SVGAGI. V was trimmed by 1 base and J by 2 bases, leaving 18 bases between them. The CDR3: CASSYLGPTGAPYEQYF. The CDR3 DNA is TGTGCCAGCAGTTACTTGGGGCCGACGGGGGCACCCTACGAGCAGTACTTC.

This clonotype was seen repeatedly, ten times or more. The V and J genes are TRBV5-1 and TRBJ2-3; D is ambiguous. The V end lost 0 bases, the J end lost 5 bases, and 13 bases lay between the germline ends. Per germline, CDR1 SGHRS and CDR2 YFSETQ. The CDR3 is made up of 15 amino acids. CDR3 DNA sequence: TGCGCCAGCAGCTTGGCAGAGTACTCGGAAGATACGCAGTATTTT. Amino acid sequence: CASSLAEYSEDTQYF.

The chain joins TRBV7-6 to TRBJ1-2; D ambiguous. Germline lookup yields CDR1 SGHVS and CDR2 FNYEAQ. Trimming removed 5 bases from V and 5 bases from J, with 9 bases in between. The CDR3 loop spans 12 amino acids. The CDR3 is CASSESGYGYTF. The CDR3 bases are TGTGCCAGCAGCGAGTCAGGTTATGGCTACACCTTC.

In its sample, this clonotype was seen many times. This chain links TRBV12-3 or TRBV12-4 with TRBJ1-1, with unresolved D. The CDR3 has 12 residues. The V gene lost 3 bases and the J gene lost 4 bases, with 6 bases spanning the gap. CDR3 sequence: CASSLKLTEAFF. CDR3 DNA sequence: TGTGCCAGCAGTTTGAAGCTCACTGAAGCTTTCTTT.

Only a few counts were recorded for this clonotype. The CDR3 sequence is CASSSHGNGYTF. The CDR3 DNA sequence: TGTGCCAGCAGTTCCCACGGTAATGGCTACACCTTC. V usage is TRBV6-5 and J usage is TRBJ1-2; D uncertain. This CDR3 region has 12 residues. CDR1 is MNHEY and CDR2 is SVGAGI in the germline V gene. The ends were cut back, 4 bases at V and 6 bases at J, with 9 bases in the middle.

This clonotype was detected many times. The V call is TRBV20-1, the J call TRBJ2-1; 10 bases fit TRBD2. Germline V gene sequence: CDR1 DFQATT, CDR2 SNEGSKA (reference sequence). After removal of 6 bases from V and 4 bases from J, the junction contained 6 bases not matched to a gene. The CDR3 runs 14 residues. This CDR3 is CSASGGGNYNEQFF. Here the CDR3 DNA reads TGCAGTGCGAGCGGGGGGGGCAATTACAATGAGCAGTTCTTC.

This clonotype came up a few times. J is TRBJ2-7 and V is TRBV5-1; D remains unclear. The CDR3 is 12 amino acids. V was pared by 0 bases and J by 7 bases, with 8 bases between. CDR1 is SGHRS, CDR2 YFSETQ, per germline. The CDR3 sequence is CASSLGIEEQYF. The CDR3 region has the DNA TGCGCCAGCAGCTTGGGGATAGAGGAGCAGTACTTC. Full variable domain (rest looked up from reference TRBV5-1 and TRBJ2-7): KAGVTQTPRYLIKTRGQQVTLSCSPISGHRSVSWYQQTPGQGLQFLFEYFSETQRNKGNFPGRFSGRQFSNSRSEMNVSTLELGDSALYLCASSLGIEEQYFGPGTRLTVT.

The rearrangement uses TRBV5-1 and TRBJ2-1; perhaps TRBD1 as D (6 bases). Trimming stripped 2 bases from V and 0 bases from J, with 9 bases between. Per the germline V gene, CDR1 is SGHRS and CDR2 is YFSETQ. The CDR3 covers 15 residues. CDR3 amino acids: CASSFEGGSYNEQFF. The CDR3 DNA reads TGCGCCAGCAGCTTTGAAGGGGGCTCCTACAATGAGCAGTTCTTC.

The chain links TRBV19 to TRBJ1-5; D gene unclear. This CDR3 has 14 amino acids. The V end lost 2 bases, the J end lost 3 bases, and 8 bases lay between the germline ends. The germline gives CDR1 LNHDA, CDR2 SQIVND (reference sequence). For the CDR3, the DNA is TGTGCCAGTAGTATACCAGGAGACAATCAGCCCCAGCATTTT. This sequence encodes CASSIPGDNQPQHF. Variable domain in full (rest from reference TRBV19 and TRBJ1-5): DGGITQSPKYLFRKEGQNVTLSCEQNLNHDAMYWYRQDPGQGLRLIYYSQIVNDFQKGDIAEGYSVSREKKESFPLTVTSAQKNPTAFYLCASSIPGDNQPQHFGDGTRLSIL.

At least ten counts were recorded for this clonotype. V and J are TRBV20-1 and TRBJ2-1; TRBD2 aligns across 7 bases. Per the germline V gene, CDR1 is DFQATT and CDR2 is SNEGSKA (reference sequence). The CDR3 is 14 amino acids. Trimming removed 2 bases from V and 2 bases from J; junction bases left unmatched: 3. CDR3 nucleotides: TGCAGTGCTAGAACTAGCGAAGCCTACAATGAGCAGTTCTTC. Translation: CSARTSEAYNEQFF.

This clonotype has a handful of counts. The chain carries TRBV15 and TRBJ2-3, with D possibly being TRBD1 or TRBD2 (5 bases each). Trimming pared 7 bases from V and 0 bases from J, leaving 14 bases between. Germline V gene sequence: CDR1 LNHNV, CDR2 YYDKDF (reference sequence). The CDR3 has 15 residues. The CDR3 sequence is CATKLHGGSTDTQYF. As DNA, the CDR3 is TGTGCCACCAAGCTCCATGGGGGAAGCACAGATACGCAGTATTTT. The entire variable domain, with the rest obtained from reference TRBV15 and TRBJ2-3, is as follows: DAMVIQNPRYQVTQFGKPVTLSCSQTLNHNVMYWYQQKSSQAPKLLFHYYDKDFNNEADTPDNFQSRRPNTSFCFLDIRSPGLGDTAMYLCATKLHGGSTDTQYFGPGTRLTVL.

This clonotype was counted at least ten times. The V call is TRBV7-9, the J call TRBJ2-1; no reliable D call. Germline V gives CDR1 SEHNR, CDR2 FQNEAQ (reference sequence). This CDR3 region has 11 residues. V gave up 5 bases and J gave up 5 bases, with 4 bases separating them. This CDR3 reads CASSVNNEQFF. Written as DNA, the CDR3 is TGTGCCAGCAGCGTAAACAATGAGCAGTTCTTC. Combining the CDR3 with reference TRBV7-9 and TRBJ2-1 gives the whole variable domain DTGVSQNPRHKITKRGQNVTFRCDPISEHNRLYWYRQTLGQGPEFLTYFQNEAQLEKSRLLSDRFSAERPKGSFSTLEIQRTEQGDSAMYLCASSVNNEQFFGPGTRLTVL.

This clonotype was observed at least ten times. This chain connects TRBV21-1 to TRBJ2-5; the D segment call TRBD2 is taken from the table without a DNA check. TRBV21-1 is labeled a pseudogene. The CDR3 runs to 15 residues. CDR3 DNA: TGTGCCAGCACTCCGCCGGGACTAGGTGAGGAGACCCAGTACTTC. This sequence encodes CASTPPGLGEETQYF.

The table lists this clonotype with many counts. The chain carries TRBV7-3 and TRBJ2-1; D gene unclear. Looked up from germline, CDR1 is SGHTA and CDR2 is FQGTGA. V gave up 1 base and J gave up 0 bases, with 16 bases separating them. The CDR3 contains 18 residues. CDR3 bases: TGTGCCAGCAGCTTAAGGAATCGCGGCGCGAGCTCCTACAATGAGCAGTTCTTC. Amino acids: CASSLRNRGASSYNEQFF.

This clonotype appeared many times. CDR3 bases: TGCGCCAGCAGCCAACGACAGGGGGTATTCGACGAGCAGTACTTC. Amino acids: CASSQRQGVFDEQYF. The chain employs TRBV4-1 and TRBJ2-7, with 9 nucleotides matching TRBD1. CDR1 is MGHRA and CDR2 is YSYEKL in the germline V gene. V dropped 2 bases and J dropped 5; count of bases not matched to a gene: 7. The CDR3 consists of 15 residues.